The clone carrying this T cell receptor beta chain occurred a few times. Distinct nucleotide sequences in the sample also encode this CDR3. V lost 0 bases and J lost 3, with 14 bases in between. Germline V gives CDR1 LGHNA, CDR2 YSLEER. This CDR3 region has 16 residues. The entry originates in a study of shared clonotypes between healthy human individuals. Measured with immunoSEQ multiplex PCR; TCRdb has only the in-frame clones, and not every one. The data hold about 1 million clones, with about 76% observed a single time. The receptor comes from a man aged 18 to 29 in good health. The genes are TRBV4-3 and TRBJ1-1, with D perhaps TRBD1 (6 bases). Sequencing was carried out using memory CD4+ T cells sorted from blood. Subset meaning: CD45RA-negative fraction. The CDR3 nucleotides read TGCGCCAGCAGCCAAGATTCGGGGGGCTTGGACACTGAAGCTTTCTTT. It yields the protein CASSQDSGGLDTEAFF.